This TCR beta chain is drawn from a study of resident and recirculating memory T cells in vitiligo. The overall study: Samples were epidermis from two lesional and two nonlesional sites, plus PBMCs. Genomic DNA was extracted from whole homogenized samples, with no cell sorting. General study findings and limits: TCR sequences were not conserved across biopsy sites or patients.

Generated by immunoSEQ multiplex PCR, the TCRdb table keeps only in-frame clones and is missing some. The repertoire includes 55,000 to 75,000 clones, approximately 90% of them detected once, and 4.9% sits in the top ten. On this clone itself: Its matching antigen is unknown.

This receptor was taken from a male donor with vitiligo. The sequenced sample consisted of blood.

The CDR3 protein is CASSVDKAGANVLTF. The CDR3 DNA reads TGTGCCAGCAGCGTCGACAAGGCTGGGGCCAACGTCCTGACTTTC. The chain links TRBV5-6 to TRBJ2-6; D is uncertain. Trimming removed 4 bases at V and 2 bases at J, with 10 bases between. CDR3 length equals 15 residues. Germline loops: CDR1 SGHDT, CDR2 YYEEEE.